This paragraph reports one T cell receptor beta chain. Frequency indicates this clone is medium-sized (0.01 to 0.1%); no count is kept. The antigen it binds to is not known. The read halts 3 residues ahead of the CDR3 end, with the missing end drawn from the germline J gene. The immunoSEQ assay was used to perform TCR beta chain deep sequencing. The study's own analysis went as follows. Clonotype frequencies were computed using only productive TCR beta rearrangements. Imported from immuneACCESS, the table was reduced by TCRdb to in-frame sequences with V and J called. These copies leave out some clones; in studies compared against another copy, an unresolved V gene accounts for under half, and the cause of the remainder is not known. The DNA gave D and trimming, while V, J and clone size come from that table. The sample's own table lists roughly 1,800 clones. In total, the top ten clones hold roughly a sixth of the sample.

The germline V gene supplies CDR1 SGHVS and CDR2 FQNEAQ. The germline V end is reduced by 5 bases and the J end by 1 base; junction bases left unmatched: 6. The CDR3 starts with the cysteine, ends with the phenylalanine, and has 15 residues. The DNA covers only part of the CDR3, 36 bases in frame from base 1. The sample's treatment or condition label is to be understood as: autologous CTL019 cells: CD19 CAR with 4-1BB and CD3 zeta domains. The CD19 CAR incorporated TCR zeta and 4-1BB costimulatory signaling domains. T cells for CTL019 manufacturing were collected from peripheral blood by leukapheresis. The DNeasy Blood and Tissue Kit was used to extract genomic DNA from pre-infusion T cells, peripheral blood, or sorted post-infusion T cells. This specimen belongs to a study of TET2 disruption in CD19-targeted CAR T cells listed by TCRdb under 2018. Regarding the research as a whole: Sample numbers were set by the original clinical trial design and sample availability, with no additional inclusion criteria.

Points the paper makes about the study in general: Conclusions about the patient's CAR T cells rested on extensive analysis of a single subject.

The sequencing here drew on CD8+ T cells sorted from cultured blood T cells, taken for CD19 CAR T cell therapy. Recombination connected TRBV7-8 to TRBJ2-5, and TRBD2 matches 8 of the central bases. The clonotype originates from a man aged 65-85 years with chronic lymphocytic leukemia. The CDR3 bases that were read are TGTGCCAGCAGCCTTCGACGGGGGGGCCAAGAGACC. The resulting protein is CASSLRRGGQET. The full CDR3 sequence reads CASSLRRGGQETQYF.